What follows are 20 T cell receptor beta chains derived from one specimen sequenced in a study of blood T cell repertoires in COVID-19. Only in-frame clones appear in the TCRdb table, and some are missing; sequencing was by immunoSEQ multiplex PCR. The table lists 50,000 to 75,000 clones, 85% to 90% of them singletons. Input material: peripheral blood. The source is a man aged 55 to 70 with acute or convalescent COVID-19.

The V and J genes are TRBV5-6 and TRBJ1-5, with no clear D. Between the trimmed V and J ends, which lost 4 bases and 6 bases, there was a span of 11 bases. The length of the CDR3 is 13 residues. Per the germline V gene, CDR1 is SGHDT and CDR2 is YYEEEE. CDR3 protein: CASSESPGQPQHF. Here the CDR3 DNA reads TGTGCCAGCAGCGAGAGCCCGGGTCAGCCCCAGCATTTT.

The V and J genes are TRBV7-8 and TRBJ1-6, with no clear D. Trimming shortened V by 3 bases and J by 0 bases, and 9 bases separated the two germline ends. In germline, CDR1 is SGHVS, CDR2 FQNEAQ. The CDR3 extends over 16 amino acids. This chain's CDR3 is CASSFTVRSYNSPLHF. The CDR3, as DNA: TGTGCCAGCAGCTTTACAGTACGCTCCTATAATTCACCCCTCCACTTT. Full variable domain (missing parts from reference TRBV7-8 and TRBJ1-6): GAGVSQSPRYKVAKRGQDVALRCDPISGHVSLFWYQQALGQGPEFLTYFQNEAQLDKSGLPSDRFFAERPEGSVSTLKIQRTQQEDSAVYLCASSFTVRSYNSPLHFGNGTRLTVT.

The chain uses TRBV6-5 and TRBJ2-7; D is perhaps TRBD2 (6 bases). In germline, CDR1 is MNHEY, CDR2 SVGAGI. The CDR3 covers 14 residues. V lost 2 bases and J lost 2, with 10 bases in between. The CDR3 loop reads CASSYAGNAYEQYF. Here the CDR3 DNA reads TGTGCCAGCAGTTACGCGGGGAACGCCTACGAGCAGTACTTC.

The chain uses TRBV19 and TRBJ1-6, with unresolved D. This CDR3 is 16 amino acids long. With 7 bases removed from V and 4 bases from J, the gap between germline ends came to 17 bases. Germline lookup yields CDR1 LNHDA and CDR2 SQIVND (reference sequence). The CDR3 sequence: CASTSGESLYNSPLHF. CDR3 DNA sequence: TGTGCCAGTACCTCTGGGGAGTCTTTATATAATTCACCCCTCCACTTT.

This sequence joins TRBV9 and TRBJ1-5; no reliable D call. This CDR3 contains 15 residues. V lost 0 bases and J lost 7, with 14 bases in between. From germline, CDR1 is SGDLS and CDR2 YYNGEE. CDR3 in amino acids: CASSVGTAVSQPQHF. Written as DNA, the CDR3 is TGTGCCAGCAGCGTAGGAACAGCAGTATCCCAGCCCCAGCATTTT. The whole variable domain, filled in from reference TRBV9 and TRBJ1-5, reads DSGVTQTPKHLITATGQRVTLRCSPRSGDLSVYWYQQSLDQGLQFLIQYYNGEERAKGNILERFSAQQFPDLHSELNLSSLELGDSALYFCASSVGTAVSQPQHFGDGTRLSIL.

V gene TRBV5-6 combines with J gene TRBJ2-7; 9 bases are a match to TRBD1. Trimming took 5 bases from V and 4 from J; bases not matched to a gene: 10. The CDR3 covers 15 residues. Germline CDR1 reads SGHDT; CDR2 reads YYEEEE. The CDR3 reads CASSTGGIVLYEQYF. CDR3 coding DNA: TGTGCCAGCAGTACAGGGGGCATAGTATTGTACGAGCAGTACTTC.

J is TRBJ1-1 and V is TRBV11-1, with a possible D match to TRBD1 (6 bases). The V end was cut by 3 bases, the J end by 6 bases, with 14 bases between. Germline-derived CDR1 and CDR2 are SGHAT and FQDESV (reference sequence). The CDR3 is 14 residues long. The CDR3 DNA sequence: TGTGCCAGCAGCTTGTACGTACAGGGAGCTGAAGCTTTCTTT. Protein: CASSLYVQGAEAFF.

This chain connects TRBV24-1 to TRBJ1-1, with a weak D call TRBD1 (6 bases). Germline CDR1 is KGHDR and CDR2 is SFDVKD. V lost 12 bases and J lost 4, with 17 bases in between. This CDR3 is built from 13 residues. The CDR3 loop reads CASQRGSGTEAFF. CDR3 coding DNA: TGTGCCTCACAAAGGGGGTCCGGCACTGAAGCTTTCTTT.

This chain links TRBV2 with TRBJ2-7; TRBD2 is a possible D gene (5 bases). Trimming pared 6 bases from V and 7 bases from J, leaving 16 bases between. CDR1 SNHLY and CDR2 FYNNEI come from the germline V gene. CDR3 length: 13 residues. As DNA, the CDR3 is TGTGCCAGCAGGGCGGCTAGCTCTCGGGAGCAGTACTTC. Encoded protein: CASRAASSREQYF.

The CDR3 protein is CAISESLGTVQETQYF. Here the CDR3 DNA reads TGTGCCATCAGTGAGTCGCTGGGGACAGTTCAAGAGACCCAGTACTTC. The chain recombines TRBV10-3 with TRBJ2-5, with 7 bases aligning to TRBD1. The CDR3 has 16 amino acids. Per the germline V gene, CDR1 is ENHRY and CDR2 is SYGVKD. Trimming took 0 bases from V and 2 from J; bases not matched to a gene: 6.

The V gene is TRBV6-2 or TRBV6-3, the J gene TRBJ1-5; 7 bases match TRBD1. Germline V gene sequence: CDR1 MNHEY, CDR2 SVGEGT. V dropped 3 bases and J dropped 0; count of bases not matched to a gene: 14. This CDR3 comprises 19 residues. DNA of the CDR3: TGTGCCAGCAGTTATGAGGGGGCCGAAAGACTGTATAGCAATCAGCCCCAGCATTTT. This sequence encodes CASSYEGAERLYSNQPQHF.

The chain is built from TRBV20-1 and TRBJ1-5; possibly TRBD1 for D (5 bases). Trimming removed 3 bases from V and 4 bases from J, with 10 bases in between. Germline V CDR1 and CDR2: DFQATT, SNEGSKA (reference sequence). This CDR3 has 13 residues. This CDR3 reads CSASMAGNQPQHF. CDR3 bases: TGCAGTGCTAGTATGGCAGGGAATCAGCCCCAGCATTTT.

This chain's CDR3 is CASSPPFRRGTEAFF. CDR3 sequence (DNA): TGTGCCAGCAGCCCCCCCTTCAGGAGGGGCACTGAAGCTTTCTTT. The V and J genes are TRBV5-4 and TRBJ1-1; D perhaps matches TRBD1 (5 bases). The CDR3 contains 15 residues. Trimming took 4 bases from V and 4 from J, leaving 17 bases between them. CDR1 is SGHNT and CDR2 is YYREEE in the germline V gene (reference sequence).

The chain uses TRBV25-1 and TRBJ2-7; 10 bases line up with TRBD2. V lost 4 bases and J lost 3; bases outside the gene matches: 12. This CDR3 region has 17 residues. Germline assignment: CDR1 MGHDK and CDR2 SYGVNS. The CDR3 DNA reads TGTGCCAGCAGTGGACCTCTCCCAGCGGGGGGGTACTACGAGCAGTACTTC. Translating gives CASSGPLPAGGYYEQYF.

The V and J genes are TRBV5-4 and TRBJ1-2, with D perhaps TRBD1 (6 bases). V dropped 4 bases and J dropped 4 bases, with 20 bases sitting between them. The CDR3 is made up of 16 amino acids. Germline V lookup: CDR1 SGHNT, CDR2 YYREEE (reference sequence). CDR3 protein: CASSLGQSPVVYGYTF. CDR3 bases: TGTGCCAGCAGCCTCGGACAGTCGCCCGTAGTCTATGGCTACACCTTC.

The chain couples TRBV30 to TRBJ1-2; 10 positions match TRBD1. Germline trimming cut 7 bases from V and 8 bases from J; bases unmatched to any gene: 16. Germline V CDR1 and CDR2: GTSNPN, SVGIG (reference sequence). This CDR3 comprises 15 residues. CDR3 loop: CASSGTGEVRGGYTF. The CDR3 DNA reads TGTGCCTCATCCGGGACAGGGGAAGTGAGGGGCGGCTACACCTTC.

This chain connects TRBV5-1 to TRBJ2-1; maybe TRBD1 (6 bases). Trimming left V 0 bases short and J 9 bases short, with 13 bases between. The length of the CDR3 is 14 residues. CDR1 is SGHRS, CDR2 YFSETQ, per germline. The DNA of the CDR3 is TGCGCCAGCAGCTTGGCACAGGGAGTCGGTGAGCAGTTCTTC. Its translation: CASSLAQGVGEQFF. The complete variable domain, with remaining parts taken from reference TRBV5-1 and TRBJ2-1, reads KAGVTQTPRYLIKTRGQQVTLSCSPISGHRSVSWYQQTPGQGLQFLFEYFSETQRNKGNFPGRFSGRQFSNSRSEMNVSTLELGDSALYLCASSLAQGVGEQFFGPGTRLTVL.

The chain recombines TRBV6-5 with TRBJ2-7, with TRBD2 matching 7 bases. CDR3 length equals 15 residues. CDR1 and CDR2 from the germline V gene are MNHEY and SVGAGI. V lost 2 bases, J lost 3 bases, and 7 bases stayed unmatched. Written as DNA, the CDR3 is TGTGCCAGCAGTTACGGGAGGGAGCACGGCTACGAGCAGTACTTC. Translated: CASSYGREHGYEQYF.

This chain links TRBV5-1 with TRBJ2-5; D is possibly TRBD1 (5 bases). This CDR3 is 14 amino acids long. Germline CDR1 SGHRS, CDR2 YFSETQ. V lost 0 bases and J lost 5, with 11 bases in between. CDR3 sequence reads: CASSLDRPGETQYF. DNA of the CDR3: TGCGCCAGCAGCTTGGACAGGCCAGGGGAGACCCAGTACTTC.

The rearrangement links TRBV4-1 to TRBJ2-7; TRBD2 is a possible D gene (7 bases). The ends were cut back, 4 bases at V and 1 base at J, with 20 bases in the middle. CDR3 length equals 17 residues. CDR1 and CDR2 (germline): MGHRA, YSYEKL. For the CDR3, the DNA is TGCGCCAGCAGCCCCTCAGCGGGGACACCTCTATCCTACGAGCAGTACTTC. Its translation is CASSPSAGTPLSYEQYF.